Listed below are T cell receptor beta chains from one sample, sequenced in a study of blood T cell repertoires in COVID-19. TCRdb's copy holds only in-frame clones and misses some; the assay was immunoSEQ multiplex PCR. Of roughly 180,000 clones in the sample, approximately 85% were seen once. Sequenced sample: peripheral blood. The source of these receptors is a man at least 80 years old with COVID-19, enrolled during active disease. Both conserved end residues are part of each CDR3. A D gene is named only where the DNA matches it firmly. Clone size appears in some rows only: once, few, many, or a class for an expanded clone.

cdr3_nt cdr3_aa d_call clone_size j_call v_call
TGTGCCAGCAGCTGGACAGGGTCCTATAATTCACCCCTCCACTTT CASSWTGSYNSPLHF TRBD1 . TRBJ1-6 TRBV7-2
TGTGCCAGCAGACCTGTTGGAGGGCCTGGAAACACCATATATTTT CASRPVGGPGNTIYF . . TRBJ1-3 TRBV6-5
TGTGCCAGCAGTTTCGACACCCCCACCGGGGAGCTGTTTTTT CASSFDTPTGELFF . . TRBJ2-2 TRBV28
TGTGCCAGCAGTACCGGGGGTGCGGGGACCGGGGAGCTGTTTTTT CASSTGGAGTGELFF . . TRBJ2-2 TRBV27
TGTGCCAGCAGCACAGGGGGGGGTAATCAGCCCCAGCATTTT CASSTGGGNQPQHF TRBD1 . TRBJ1-5 TRBV6-5
TGTGCCAGCAGTTTTTTCATGGGACAGGGGGAAGAGACCCAGTACTTC CASSFFMGQGEETQYF TRBD1 . TRBJ2-5 TRBV27
TGTGCCAGTAGCCTTCAGGGGGTAGGCTCCTACAATGAGCAGTTCTTC CASSLQGVGSYNEQFF TRBD1 once TRBJ2-1 TRBV19
TGTGCCAGCACCGGGACAGGGAATAATTCACCCCTCCACTTT CASTGTGNNSPLHF TRBD1 many TRBJ1-6 TRBV2
TGTGCCAGCAGCACCCTAGGGGCTAACACTGAAGCTTTCTTT CASSTLGANTEAFF . . TRBJ1-1 TRBV6-5
TGCGCCAGCAGGGAGGACGGAAACAGGGTCGAAAAACTGTTTTTT CASREDGNRVEKLFF . . TRBJ1-4 TRBV10-2
TGCGCCAGCAGCCAACCCCAGGGGGGCTATGGCTACACCTTC CASSQPQGGYGYTF TRBD1 . TRBJ1-2 TRBV4-1
TGTGCCAGCAGTGAAGTGTTTAGCGGGGGGCCCTCCTACGAGCAGTACTTC CASSEVFSGGPSYEQYF TRBD2 . TRBJ2-7 TRBV2
TGTGCCAGCAGCCCACAGGGGCGGACTGAAGCTTTCTTT CASSPQGRTEAFF TRBD1 . TRBJ1-1 TRBV9
TGTGCCAGCTCGCCAGCGGGGGGAGACTACAATGAGCAGTTCTTC CASSPAGGDYNEQFF TRBD2 . TRBJ2-1 TRBV18
TGTGCCAGCAGTTTAGGGACAGGGGGTCTTGAAAAACTGTTTTTT CASSLGTGGLEKLFF TRBD1 few TRBJ1-4 TRBV27
TGTGCCAGCAGCGTCCGACAGGGGTGGGCTGGAAACACCATATATTTT CASSVRQGWAGNTIYF TRBD1 few TRBJ1-3 TRBV9
TGTGCCACCAGGGAAAGAGGGGGGGCTGGGTACGAGCAGTACTTC CATRERGGAGYEQYF . . TRBJ2-7 TRBV15
TGTGCCAGCAGCTTCCGGACAGGGGGTTATTCACCCCTCCACTTT CASSFRTGGYSPLHF TRBD1 . TRBJ1-6 TRBV5-6
TGTGCCAGCAGCTTGAGGAGCTCCTACAATGAGCAGTTCTTC CASSLRSSYNEQFF . . TRBJ2-1 TRBV11-2
TGTGCCAGCAAAAGGGGAAACACTGAAGCTTTCTTT CASKRGNTEAFF . . TRBJ1-1 TRBV12-3/TRBV12-4
TGTGCCATCAGGAGGGTCGAGGACGCTGAAGCTTTCTTT CAIRRVEDAEAFF . once TRBJ1-1 TRBV10-3
TGTGCCAGCAAGCAGGGTAGTCGTCAGCCCCAGCATTTT CASKQGSRQPQHF . . TRBJ1-5 TRBV28
TGTGCCAGCAGACCGGGCCTGGAGGCTGGAAACACCATATATTTT CASRPGLEAGNTIYF . . TRBJ1-3 TRBV6-5
TGTGCCAGCAGCTCAATATCACTGGGCTACACAGATACGCAGTATTTT CASSSISLGYTDTQYF . . TRBJ2-3 TRBV4-2
TGTGCCAGCAGCCCCCGGGAGGGGCTCCAAGAGACCCAGTACTTC CASSPREGLQETQYF TRBD2 few TRBJ2-5 TRBV7-9
TGTGCCAGCAGCCCACTAGCGGGGGGGCAAGAGACCCAGTACTTC CASSPLAGGQETQYF TRBD2 . TRBJ2-5 TRBV3-1/TRBV3-2
TGTGCCAGCAGTCCCGCTAACTATGGCTACACCTTC CASSPANYGYTF . . TRBJ1-2 TRBV2
TGTGCCACCAGTGACAGGGTAGCCACTTACACCATATATTTT CATSDRVATYTIYF . . TRBJ1-3 TRBV24-1
TGTGCCAGCAGTCGACAGGGGGAAGAGACCCAGTACTTC CASSRQGEETQYF TRBD1 . TRBJ2-5 TRBV6-2/TRBV6-3
TGCGCCAGCAGCTTGCGCAGGGGTGCTAATGAAAAACTGTTTTTT CASSLRRGANEKLFF . . TRBJ1-4 TRBV5-1
TGTGCCAGCAGCCTTGGGACTACCACAGATACGCAGTATTTT CASSLGTTTDTQYF TRBD2 . TRBJ2-3 TRBV4-2
TGCGCCAGCAGCCCGCCCAGCTCCTACAATGAGCAGTTCTTC CASSPPSSYNEQFF . . TRBJ2-1 TRBV5-1
TGTGCCAGCAGCTTAAGCGGGACCCAAATAGATACGCAGTATTTT CASSLSGTQIDTQYF TRBD2 . TRBJ2-3 TRBV7-2
TGTGCCAGCAGCCAAGGATCTGGGGGGGGGACTGAAGCTTTCTTT CASSQGSGGGTEAFF . . TRBJ1-1 TRBV3-1/TRBV3-2
TGTGCCAGCAGCTCGAACAGGGGGCTCCTCTACGAGCAGTACTTC CASSSNRGLLYEQYF TRBD1 . TRBJ2-7 TRBV7-9
TGTGCCAGCAGTCTGCCGGGTGCAGATACGCAGTATTTT CASSLPGADTQYF . . TRBJ2-3 TRBV6-5
TGTGCCAGCATCCCAGGACGGGGGAGAGAAAAACTGTTTTTT CASIPGRGREKLFF . . TRBJ1-4 TRBV6-6
TGTGCCAGCAGCCGGGGGACTAGCCAAGAGACCCAGTACTTC CASSRGTSQETQYF TRBD2 . TRBJ2-5 TRBV9
TGTGCCAGCAGTTTCGGGGTCGCCGGGGAGCTGTTTTTT CASSFGVAGELFF . . TRBJ2-2 TRBV12-3/TRBV12-4
TGTGCCAGCAGCTTTAGGCCCTTACTAGCGGGGGGGATTTACGAGCAGTACTTC CASSFRPLLAGGIYEQYF TRBD2 . TRBJ2-7 TRBV7-2
TGCGCCAGCAGCTTCCCTGGACAGGGAGTGAGAGAGCAGTACTTC CASSFPGQGVREQYF TRBD1 . TRBJ2-7 TRBV5-1
TGTGCCAGCTCACCCTCACCCCCATCCTCTAAAGCTAACTATGGCTACACCTTC CASSPSPPSSKANYGYTF . . TRBJ1-2 TRBV18
TGTGCCAGCAGCTTTTGGGGGGAGAGTGGCGATCAGCCCCAGCATTTT CASSFWGESGDQPQHF . . TRBJ1-5 TRBV5-6
TGTGCCAGCAGTGAGAGACATAGCTCCTACAATGAGCAGTTCTTC CASSERHSSYNEQFF . . TRBJ2-1 TRBV2
TGTGCCAGCAGCGTAGGGCGGGGGTCTTACAATGAGCAGTTCTTC CASSVGRGSYNEQFF TRBD2 . TRBJ2-1 TRBV9
TGTGCCAGCAGTCAGACAGGGTGGGGAACTTCACCCCTCCACTTT CASSQTGWGTSPLHF TRBD1 few TRBJ1-6 TRBV7-6
TGTGCCAGCACGGCATGGGCGGGGAGCAATCAGCCCCAGCATTTT CASTAWAGSNQPQHF . once TRBJ1-5 TRBV7-3
TGTGCCAGCAGTTTGCGACCGGGACAGGGACGTAACTATGGCTACACCTTC CASSLRPGQGRNYGYTF TRBD1 . TRBJ1-2 TRBV27
TGTGCCAGTAGTGCGGACAGGGATGTCTACGAGCAGTACTTC CASSADRDVYEQYF TRBD1 . TRBJ2-7 TRBV19
TGTGCCAGCAGGGGGGGAGCCGGGGAGCTGTTTTTT CASRGGAGELFF . . TRBJ2-2 TRBV12-3/TRBV12-4
TGTGCCAGCAGTTTCGCCAGGGGATCGGGACAGCCCCAGCATTTT CASSFARGSGQPQHF . . TRBJ1-5 TRBV27
TGTGCCAGCAGTTCCACCGGGACAGGGCCGTATGAGCAGTACTTC CASSSTGTGPYEQYF TRBD1 . TRBJ2-7 TRBV28
TGTGCCAGCGCGGGACAGGGAGGACAGCCCCAGCATTTT CASAGQGGQPQHF TRBD1 once TRBJ1-5 TRBV6-5